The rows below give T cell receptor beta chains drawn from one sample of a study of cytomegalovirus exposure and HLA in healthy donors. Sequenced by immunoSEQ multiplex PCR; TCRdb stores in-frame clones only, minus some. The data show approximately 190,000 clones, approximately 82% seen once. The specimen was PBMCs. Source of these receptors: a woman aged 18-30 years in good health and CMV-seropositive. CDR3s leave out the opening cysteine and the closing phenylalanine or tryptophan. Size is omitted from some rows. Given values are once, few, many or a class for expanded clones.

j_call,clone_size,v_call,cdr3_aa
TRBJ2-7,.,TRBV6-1,ASSERWGQVEQY
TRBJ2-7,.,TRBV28,ASSPGRSRNYEQY
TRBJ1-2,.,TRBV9,ASSVGRDVRNYGYT
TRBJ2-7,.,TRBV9,ASSVLGVSGRNEQY
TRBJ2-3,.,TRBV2,ASRDTSGGSLYTDTQY
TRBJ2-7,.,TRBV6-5,ASVQGSHEQY
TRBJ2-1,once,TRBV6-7,ASSPGLAGGGPNNEQF
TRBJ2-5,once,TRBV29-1,SVETHLQETQY
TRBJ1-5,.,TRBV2,ASTGQGNQPQH
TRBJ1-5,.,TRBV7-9,ASSPTGANQPQH
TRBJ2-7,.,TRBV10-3,AISEVAGDYEQY
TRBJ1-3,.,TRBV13,ASSHGQAHTIY
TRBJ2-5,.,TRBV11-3,ASSPGMRTQY
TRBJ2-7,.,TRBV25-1,ASIGQGNLYEQY
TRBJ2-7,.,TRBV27,ASSPQGDLTYEQY
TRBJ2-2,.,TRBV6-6,ASSGEGAGTGELF
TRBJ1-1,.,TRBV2,ASRSSGINTEAF
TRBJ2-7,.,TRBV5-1,ASSPQIAGGFRGEQY
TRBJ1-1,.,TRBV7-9,ASSPMNTEAF
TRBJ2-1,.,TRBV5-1,ASSSSAGTSGHNEQF
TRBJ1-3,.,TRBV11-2,ASSRTGSSGNTIY
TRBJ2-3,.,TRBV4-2,ASSQGTGTDTQY
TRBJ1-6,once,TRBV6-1,ASSERPAAYNSPLH
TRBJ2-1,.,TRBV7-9,ASSLQERSYNEQF
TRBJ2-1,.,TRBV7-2,ASSAGGGANEQF
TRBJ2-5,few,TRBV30,AWSGYGETQY
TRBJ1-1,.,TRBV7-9,ASSLAQGAEAF
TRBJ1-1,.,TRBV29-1,SERQVGLEAF
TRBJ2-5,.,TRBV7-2,ASSRDRQETQY
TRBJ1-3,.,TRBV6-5,ASSYSKAGNTIY
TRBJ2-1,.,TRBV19,ASSPGWTYNEQF
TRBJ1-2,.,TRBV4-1,ASSPTGTGRNYGYT
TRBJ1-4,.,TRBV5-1,ASSLGVVYEKLF
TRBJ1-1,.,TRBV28,ASSSGFRGTEAF
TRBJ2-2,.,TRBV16,ASSQSSGGIGELF
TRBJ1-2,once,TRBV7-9,ASSFSGYGYT
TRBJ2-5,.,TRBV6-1,ASSLLAGVKETQY
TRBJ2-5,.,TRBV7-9,ASSEGGGAETQY
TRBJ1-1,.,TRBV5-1,ASSPTGGDTEAF
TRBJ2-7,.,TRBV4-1,ASSQDLVDRGTYEQY
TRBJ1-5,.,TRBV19,ASSIGRGEPQH
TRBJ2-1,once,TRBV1,TSSQDALRRGALYNEQF
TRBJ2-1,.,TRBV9,ASSVVGQGRNEQF
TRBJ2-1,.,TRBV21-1,ASSTASDNEQF
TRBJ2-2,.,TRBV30,ARRSAANTGELF
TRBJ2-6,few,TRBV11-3,ASSSGGLGANVLT
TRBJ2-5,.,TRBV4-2,ASSQPPGAGGQPETQY
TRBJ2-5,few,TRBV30,AWSSTGETQY
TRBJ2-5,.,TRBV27,ASSSYRYHQETQY
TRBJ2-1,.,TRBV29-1,SVEARYNEQF
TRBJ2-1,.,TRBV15,ATSLAGGGYSSYNEQF
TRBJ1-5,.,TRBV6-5,ASSSTGGSNQPQH
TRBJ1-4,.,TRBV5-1,ASTPGGGITNEKLF
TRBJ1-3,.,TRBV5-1,ASGTGGNTIY
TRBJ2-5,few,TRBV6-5,ASSYPEHGGEETQY
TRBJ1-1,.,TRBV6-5,ASRPAGTGADSAF
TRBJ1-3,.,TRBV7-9,ASSPKRRSGNTIY
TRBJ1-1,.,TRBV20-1,SAPWNTEAF
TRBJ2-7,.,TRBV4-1,ASSHSYGYEQY